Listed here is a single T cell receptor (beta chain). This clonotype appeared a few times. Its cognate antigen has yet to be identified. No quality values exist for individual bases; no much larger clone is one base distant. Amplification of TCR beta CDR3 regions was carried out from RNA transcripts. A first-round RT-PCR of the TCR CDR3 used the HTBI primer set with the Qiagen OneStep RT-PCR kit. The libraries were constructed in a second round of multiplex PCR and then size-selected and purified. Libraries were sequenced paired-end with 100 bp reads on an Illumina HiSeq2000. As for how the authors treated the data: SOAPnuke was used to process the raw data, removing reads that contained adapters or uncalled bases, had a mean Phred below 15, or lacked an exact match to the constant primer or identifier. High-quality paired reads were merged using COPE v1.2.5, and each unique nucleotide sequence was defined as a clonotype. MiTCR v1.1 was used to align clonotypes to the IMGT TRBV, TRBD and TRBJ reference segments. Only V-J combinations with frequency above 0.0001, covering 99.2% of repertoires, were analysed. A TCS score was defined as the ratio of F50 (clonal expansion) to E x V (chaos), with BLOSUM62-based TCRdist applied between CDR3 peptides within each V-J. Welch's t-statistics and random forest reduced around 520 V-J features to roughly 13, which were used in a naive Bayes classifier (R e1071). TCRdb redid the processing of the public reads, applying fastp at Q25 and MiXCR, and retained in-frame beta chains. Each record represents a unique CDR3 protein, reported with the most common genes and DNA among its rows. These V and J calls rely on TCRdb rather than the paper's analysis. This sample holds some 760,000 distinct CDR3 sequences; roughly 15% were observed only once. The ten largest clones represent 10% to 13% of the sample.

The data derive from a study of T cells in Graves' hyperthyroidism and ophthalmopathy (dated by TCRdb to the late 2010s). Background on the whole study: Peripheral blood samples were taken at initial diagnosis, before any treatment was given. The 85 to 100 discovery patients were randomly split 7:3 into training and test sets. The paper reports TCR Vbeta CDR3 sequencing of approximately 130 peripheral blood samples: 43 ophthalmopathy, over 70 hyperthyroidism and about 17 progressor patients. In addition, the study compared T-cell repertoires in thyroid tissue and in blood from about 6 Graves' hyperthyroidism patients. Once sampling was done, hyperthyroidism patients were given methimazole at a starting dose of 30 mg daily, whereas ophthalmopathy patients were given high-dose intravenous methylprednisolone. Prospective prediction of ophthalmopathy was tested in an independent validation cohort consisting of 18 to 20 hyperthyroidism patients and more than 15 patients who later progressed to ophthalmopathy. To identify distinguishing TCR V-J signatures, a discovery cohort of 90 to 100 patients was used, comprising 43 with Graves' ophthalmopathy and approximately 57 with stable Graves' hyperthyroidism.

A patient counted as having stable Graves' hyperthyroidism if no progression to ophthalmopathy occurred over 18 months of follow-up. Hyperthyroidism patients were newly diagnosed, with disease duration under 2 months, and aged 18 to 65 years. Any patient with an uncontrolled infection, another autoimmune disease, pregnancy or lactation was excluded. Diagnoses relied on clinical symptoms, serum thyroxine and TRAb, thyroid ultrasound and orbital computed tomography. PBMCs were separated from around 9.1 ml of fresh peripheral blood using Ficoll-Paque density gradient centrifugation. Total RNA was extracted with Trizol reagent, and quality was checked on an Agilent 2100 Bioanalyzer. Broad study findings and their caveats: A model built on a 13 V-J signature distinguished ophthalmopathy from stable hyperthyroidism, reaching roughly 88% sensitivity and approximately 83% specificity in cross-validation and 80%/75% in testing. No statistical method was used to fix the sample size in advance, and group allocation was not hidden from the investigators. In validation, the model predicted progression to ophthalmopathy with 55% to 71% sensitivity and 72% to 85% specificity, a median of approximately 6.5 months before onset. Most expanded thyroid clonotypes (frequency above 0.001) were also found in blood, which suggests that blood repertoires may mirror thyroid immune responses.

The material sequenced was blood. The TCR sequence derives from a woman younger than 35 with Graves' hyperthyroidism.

In nucleotides, the sequence is TGTGCCAGCAGGAACCCAGGGGCCAGTGGCTACACCTTC. Its protein product is CASRNPGASGYTF. Recombination linked TRBV28 to TRBJ1-2; the best D guess is TRBD1, with 6 bases matching. In the germline V gene, CDR1 corresponds to MDHEN and CDR2 to SYDVKM. Its CDR3 holds 13 amino acids, cysteine through phenylalanine. The sequence is cut down to CDR3 DNA, 39 bases in frame from base 1. V and J lose 6 bases and 7 bases, and a span of 15 bases separates them.